The T cell receptor (beta chain) described here comes from a study of cytotoxic CD8 clonotypes in ibrutinib-treated CLL. The wider study: Responses comprised 25 or so partial and 2 complete; at median about 68 months, roughly 15 remained remitted and around 12 progressed.

The method was immunoSEQ multiplex PCR; TCRdb's version includes in-frame clones alone and lacks a portion of them. The sample has roughly 23,000 clones, less than 80% seen once. Germline V CDR1 and CDR2: SGHNT, YYREEE (reference sequence). The V and J ends lost 4 bases and 0 bases respectively, with 12 bases between them. CDR3 length: 15 amino acids. As concerns this clone: Antigen specificity is unknown.

Study-wide findings and caveats: Clonotypes that were public were uncommon, and they contracted or stayed stable on treatment. Sampling time points were not equivalent between sustained-remission and progressing patients. Elevated clonality accompanied ibrutinib response, with a return toward baseline values at progression.

The V and J genes are TRBV5-4 and TRBJ2-3, with D possibly called TRBD1 or TRBD2 (5 bases each). This receptor was identified in a human donor with chronic lymphocytic leukemia. Sequenced material: PBMCs, taken before ibrutinib treatment. The CDR3 sequence: CASSPGTHSTDTQYF. CDR3 bases: TGTGCCAGCAGCCCCGGGACCCATAGCACAGATACGCAGTATTTT.